A selection of T cell receptor beta chains follows, all from one sample in a study of T cells in localized non-small cell lung cancer. Generated by immunoSEQ multiplex PCR, the TCRdb table keeps only in-frame clones and is missing some. This table has 55,000 to 75,000 clones, 91% appearing once. Sequences were derived from peripheral blood, sampled before any cancer treatment. These receptors all stem from a man aged 40-75 years with stage I lung adenocarcinoma. The CDR3 runs from the conserved cysteine through the conserved F or W. A D gene is named only where the DNA matches it firmly. Size values are once, few and many counts, or a class for expanded clones, and some rows have none.

J gene,D gene,clone size,V gene,CDR3 protein,CDR3 DNA
TRBJ2-2,-,-,TRBV11-3,CASTQGSSTGELFF,TGTGCCAGCACACAGGGATCGAGCACCGGGGAGCTGTTTTTT
TRBJ1-6,-,-,TRBV5-6,CASSSNSPLHF,TGTGCCAGCAGCTCGAATTCACCCCTCCACTTT
TRBJ2-7,-,-,TRBV5-1,CASSLGQVYEQYF,TGCGCCAGCAGCTTGGGACAGGTCTACGAGCAGTACTTC
TRBJ1-2,-,-,TRBV5-1,CASSLDQGTYGYTF,TGCGCCAGCAGCTTGGATCAGGGCACCTATGGCTACACCTTC
TRBJ2-1,TRBD2,-,TRBV5-1,CASGEREGQVYNEQFF,TGCGCCAGCGGGGAGCGGGAGGGCCAGGTCTACAATGAGCAGTTCTTC
TRBJ2-4,-,-,TRBV2,CASREVAQGRLRTAKNIQYF,TGTGCCAGCAGGGAAGTGGCACAGGGAAGATTGCGGACAGCCAAAAACATTCAGTACTTC
TRBJ2-7,-,once,TRBV9,CASSPRADRFSYEQYF,TGTGCCAGCAGCCCCCGAGCCGACAGGTTCTCCTACGAGCAGTACTTC
TRBJ2-3,TRBD2,-,TRBV13,CASSSTGTSGRDTQYF,TGTGCCAGCAGCTCGACCGGGACTAGCGGGAGAGATACGCAGTATTTT
TRBJ2-7,TRBD2,few,TRBV7-6,CASSFRTSGVHEQYF,TGTGCCAGCAGCTTTCGTACTAGCGGTGTTCACGAGCAGTACTTC
TRBJ2-1,-,once,TRBV9,CASSVTHFYNEQFF,TGTGCCAGCAGCGTCACACACTTCTACAATGAGCAGTTCTTC
TRBJ2-7,TRBD2,-,TRBV5-1,CASSWEGGGEQYF,TGCGCCAGCAGCTGGGAGGGCGGTGGCGAGCAGTACTTC
TRBJ1-2,-,-,TRBV6-5,CASSYVQGNYGYTF,TGTGCCAGCAGTTACGTGCAGGGGAACTATGGCTACACCTTC
TRBJ2-6,-,-,TRBV28,CASSLPYANVLTF,TGTGCCAGCAGTCTCCCATATGCCAACGTCCTGACTTTC